This T cell receptor (beta chain) is drawn from a study of T cells in Graves' hyperthyroidism and ophthalmopathy. The germline V gene encodes CDR1 MNHEY and CDR2 SVGEGT. Trimming shortened V by 7 bases and J by 4 bases, and 11 bases separated the two germline ends. CDR3 length equals 13 residues. Amplified regions were TCR beta CDR3 sequences from RNA transcripts. HTBI primers were the set used in a first-round RT-PCR of the TCR CDR3. TCRdb independently ran MiXCR on the multiplex PCR reads; one entry per CDR3 protein. The data hold under 350,000 distinct CDR3 sequences, with about a sixth observed a single time. This clonotype was seen at least ten times. Exclusion of patients followed from uncontrolled infection, other autoimmune disease, pregnancy or lactation.

This TCR derives from a woman between 55 and 75 years old with Graves' ophthalmopathy. Sequencing input: blood. This chain joins TRBV6-2 or TRBV6-3 and TRBJ2-1, with D possibly being TRBD2 (6 bases). The DNA for the CDR3 is TGTGCCAGCACCGGGAGTTTATACAATGAGCAGTTCTTC. This codes for CASTGSLYNEQFF.